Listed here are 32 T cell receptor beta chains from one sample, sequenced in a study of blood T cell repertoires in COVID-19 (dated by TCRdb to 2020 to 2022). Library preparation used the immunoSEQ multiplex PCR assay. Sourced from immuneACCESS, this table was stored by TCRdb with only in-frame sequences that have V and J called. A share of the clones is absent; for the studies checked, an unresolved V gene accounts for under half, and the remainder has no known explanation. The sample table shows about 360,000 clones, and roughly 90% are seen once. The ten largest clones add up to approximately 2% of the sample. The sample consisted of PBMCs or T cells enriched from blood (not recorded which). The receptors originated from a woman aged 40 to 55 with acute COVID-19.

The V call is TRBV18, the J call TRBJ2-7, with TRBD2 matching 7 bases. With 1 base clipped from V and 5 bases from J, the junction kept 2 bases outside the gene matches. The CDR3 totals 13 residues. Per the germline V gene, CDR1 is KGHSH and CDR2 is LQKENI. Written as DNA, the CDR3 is TGTGCCAGCTCACCACAGGGAGGGCACGAGCAGTACTTC. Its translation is CASSPQGGHEQYF.

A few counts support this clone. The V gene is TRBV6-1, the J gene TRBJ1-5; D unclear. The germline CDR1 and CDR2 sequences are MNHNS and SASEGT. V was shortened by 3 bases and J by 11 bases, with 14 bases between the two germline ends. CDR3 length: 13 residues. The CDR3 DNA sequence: TGTGCCAGCAGTGACGTGTCAGGTGGAACCCAGCATTTT. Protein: CASSDVSGGTQHF.

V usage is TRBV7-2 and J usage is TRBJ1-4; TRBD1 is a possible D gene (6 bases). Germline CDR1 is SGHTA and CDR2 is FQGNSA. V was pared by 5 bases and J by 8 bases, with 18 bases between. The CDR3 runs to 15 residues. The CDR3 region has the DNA TGTGCCAGCAGCCTCCGCAGGGGAGTTGAAGAAAAACTGTTTTTT. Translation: CASSLRRGVEEKLFF.

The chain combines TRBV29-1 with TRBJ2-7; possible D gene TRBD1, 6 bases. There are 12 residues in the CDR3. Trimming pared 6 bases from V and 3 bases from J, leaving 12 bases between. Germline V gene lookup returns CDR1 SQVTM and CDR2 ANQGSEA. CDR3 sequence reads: CSVGTSRYEQYF. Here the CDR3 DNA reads TGCAGCGTCGGGACAAGCCGCTACGAGCAGTACTTC.

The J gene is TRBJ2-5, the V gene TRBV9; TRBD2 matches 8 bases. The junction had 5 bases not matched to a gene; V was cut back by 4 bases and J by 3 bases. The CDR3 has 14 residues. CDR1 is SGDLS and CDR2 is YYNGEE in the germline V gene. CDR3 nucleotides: TGTGCCAGCAGCTTAGGACTAGCTGAAGAGACCCAGTACTTC. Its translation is CASSLGLAEETQYF. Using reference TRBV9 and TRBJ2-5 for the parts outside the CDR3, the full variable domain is DSGVTQTPKHLITATGQRVTLRCSPRSGDLSVYWYQQSLDQGLQFLIQYYNGEERAKGNILERFSAQQFPDLHSELNLSSLELGDSALYFCASSLGLAEETQYFGPGTRLLVL.

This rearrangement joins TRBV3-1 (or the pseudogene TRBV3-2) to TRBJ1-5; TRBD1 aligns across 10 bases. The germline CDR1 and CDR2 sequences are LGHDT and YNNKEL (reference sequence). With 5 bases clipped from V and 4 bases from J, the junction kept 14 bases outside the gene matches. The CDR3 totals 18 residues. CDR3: CASSSTSWTGGTNQPQHF. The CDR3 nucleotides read TGTGCCAGCAGCTCGACGAGCTGGACAGGGGGGACGAATCAGCCCCAGCATTTT.

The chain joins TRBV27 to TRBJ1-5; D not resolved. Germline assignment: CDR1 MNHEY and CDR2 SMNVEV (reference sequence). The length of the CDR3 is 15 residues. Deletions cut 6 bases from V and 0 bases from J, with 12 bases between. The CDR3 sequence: CASRRGKYSNQPQHF. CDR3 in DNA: TGTGCCAGCAGACGGGGAAAGTATAGCAATCAGCCCCAGCATTTT.

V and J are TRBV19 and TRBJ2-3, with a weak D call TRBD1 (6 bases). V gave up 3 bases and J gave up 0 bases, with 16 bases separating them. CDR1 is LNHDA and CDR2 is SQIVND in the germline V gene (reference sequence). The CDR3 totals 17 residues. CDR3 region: CASSMGRGGYSTDTQYF. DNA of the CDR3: TGTGCCAGTAGTATGGGCAGGGGTGGCTATAGCACAGATACGCAGTATTTT.

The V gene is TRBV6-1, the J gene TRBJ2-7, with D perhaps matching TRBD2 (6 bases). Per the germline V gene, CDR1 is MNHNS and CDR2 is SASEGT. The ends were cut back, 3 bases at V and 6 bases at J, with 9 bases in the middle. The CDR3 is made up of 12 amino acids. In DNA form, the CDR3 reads TGTGCCAGCAGTGAGGGGGGTTCCGAGCAGTACTTC. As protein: CASSEGGSEQYF.

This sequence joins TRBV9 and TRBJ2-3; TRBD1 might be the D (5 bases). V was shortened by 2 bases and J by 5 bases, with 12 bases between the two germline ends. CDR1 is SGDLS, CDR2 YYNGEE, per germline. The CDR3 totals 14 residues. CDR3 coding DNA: TGTGCCAGCAGCGTCAGGGTCCGAGGAGATACGCAGTATTTT. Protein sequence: CASSVRVRGDTQYF.

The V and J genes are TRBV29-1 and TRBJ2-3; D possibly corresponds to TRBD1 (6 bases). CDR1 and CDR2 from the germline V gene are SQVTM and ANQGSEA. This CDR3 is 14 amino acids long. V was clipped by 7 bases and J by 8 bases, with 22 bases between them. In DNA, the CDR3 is TGCAGCGCTCTCACAGGGCTGGAAGATGGTACGCAGTATTTT. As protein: CSALTGLEDGTQYF.

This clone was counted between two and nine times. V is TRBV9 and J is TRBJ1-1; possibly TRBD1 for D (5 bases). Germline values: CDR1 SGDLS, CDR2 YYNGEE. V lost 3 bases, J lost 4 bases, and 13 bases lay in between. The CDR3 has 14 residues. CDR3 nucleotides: TGTGCCAGCAGCGCCGGGGGGAGAGGCACTGAAGCTTTCTTT. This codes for CASSAGGRGTEAFF.

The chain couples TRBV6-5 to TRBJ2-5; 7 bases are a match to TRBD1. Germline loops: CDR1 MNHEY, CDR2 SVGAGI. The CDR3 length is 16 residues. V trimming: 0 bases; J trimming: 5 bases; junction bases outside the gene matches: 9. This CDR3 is CASSYSPPQGLETQYF. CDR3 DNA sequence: TGTGCCAGCAGTTACTCGCCCCCACAGGGGTTGGAGACCCAGTACTTC.

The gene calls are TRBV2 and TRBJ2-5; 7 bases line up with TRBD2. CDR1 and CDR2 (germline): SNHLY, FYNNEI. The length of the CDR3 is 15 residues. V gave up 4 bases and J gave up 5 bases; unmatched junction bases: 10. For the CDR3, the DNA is TGTGCCAGCAGTGGGGGATTACTAGCGTGGGAGACCCAGTACTTC. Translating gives CASSGGLLAWETQYF.

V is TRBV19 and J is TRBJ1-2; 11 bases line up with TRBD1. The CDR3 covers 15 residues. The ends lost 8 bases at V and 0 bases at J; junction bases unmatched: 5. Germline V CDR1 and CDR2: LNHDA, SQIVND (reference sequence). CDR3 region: CASLGQGVTNYGYTF. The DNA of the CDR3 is TGTGCCAGTTTGGGACAGGGGGTTACTAACTATGGCTACACCTTC.

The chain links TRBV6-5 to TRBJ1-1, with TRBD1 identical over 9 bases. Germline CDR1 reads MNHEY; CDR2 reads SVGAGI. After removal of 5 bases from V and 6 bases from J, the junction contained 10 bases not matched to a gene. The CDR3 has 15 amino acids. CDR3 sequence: CASSPHRGRGAEAFF. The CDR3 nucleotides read TGTGCCAGCAGTCCCCACAGGGGGCGTGGGGCTGAAGCTTTCTTT.

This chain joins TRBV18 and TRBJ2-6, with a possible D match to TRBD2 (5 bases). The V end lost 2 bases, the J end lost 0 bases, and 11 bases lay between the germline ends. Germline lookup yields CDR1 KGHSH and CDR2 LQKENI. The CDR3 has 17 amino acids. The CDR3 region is CASSPMRLLSGANVLTF. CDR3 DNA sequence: TGTGCCAGCTCACCAATGAGACTACTCTCTGGGGCCAACGTCCTGACTTTC. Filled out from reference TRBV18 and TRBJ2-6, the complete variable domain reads NAGVMQNPRHLVRRRGQEARLRCSPMKGHSHVYWYRQLPEEGLKFMVYLQKENIIDESGMPKERFSAEFPKEGPSILRIQQVVRGDSAAYFCASSPMRLLSGANVLTFGAGSRLTVL.

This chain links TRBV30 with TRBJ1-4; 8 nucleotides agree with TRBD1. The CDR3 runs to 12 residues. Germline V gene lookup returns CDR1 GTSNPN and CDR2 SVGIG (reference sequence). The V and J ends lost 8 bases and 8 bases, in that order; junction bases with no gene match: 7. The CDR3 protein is CAGDRGGEKLFF. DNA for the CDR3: TGTGCCGGAGACAGGGGTGGGGAAAAACTGTTTTTT. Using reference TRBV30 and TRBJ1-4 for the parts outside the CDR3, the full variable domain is SQTIHQWPATLVQPVGSPLSLECTVEGTSNPNLYWYRQAAGRGLQLLFYSVGIGQISSEVPQNLSASRPQDRQFILSSKKLLLSDSGFYLCAGDRGGEKLFFGSGTQLSVL.

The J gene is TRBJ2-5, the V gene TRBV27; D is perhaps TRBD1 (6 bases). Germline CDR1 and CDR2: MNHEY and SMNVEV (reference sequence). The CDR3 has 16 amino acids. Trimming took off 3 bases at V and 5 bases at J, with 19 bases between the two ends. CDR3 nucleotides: TGTGCCAGCAGTTTGGGGGCAAGGGGGTACAGGGAGACCCAGTACTTC. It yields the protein CASSLGARGYRETQYF.

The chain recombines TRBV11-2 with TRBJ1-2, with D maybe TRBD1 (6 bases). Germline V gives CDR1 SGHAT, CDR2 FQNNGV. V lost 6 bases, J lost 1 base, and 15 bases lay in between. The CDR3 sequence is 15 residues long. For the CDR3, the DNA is TGTGCCAGCAGTACCACAGGGAGCCTTAACTATGGCTACACCTTC. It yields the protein CASSTTGSLNYGYTF.

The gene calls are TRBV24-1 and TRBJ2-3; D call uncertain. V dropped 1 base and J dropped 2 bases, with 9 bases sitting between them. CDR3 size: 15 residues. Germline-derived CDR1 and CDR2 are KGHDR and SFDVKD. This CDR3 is CATSDFGEDTDTQYF. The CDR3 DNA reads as TGTGCCACCAGTGATTTTGGTGAGGACACAGATACGCAGTATTTT.

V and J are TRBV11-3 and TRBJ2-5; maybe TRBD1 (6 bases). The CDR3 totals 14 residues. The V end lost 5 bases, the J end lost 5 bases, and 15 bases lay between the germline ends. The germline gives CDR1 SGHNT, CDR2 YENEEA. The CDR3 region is CASSPQGNGETQYF. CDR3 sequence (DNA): TGTGCCAGCAGCCCACAGGGTAATGGGGAGACCCAGTACTTC.

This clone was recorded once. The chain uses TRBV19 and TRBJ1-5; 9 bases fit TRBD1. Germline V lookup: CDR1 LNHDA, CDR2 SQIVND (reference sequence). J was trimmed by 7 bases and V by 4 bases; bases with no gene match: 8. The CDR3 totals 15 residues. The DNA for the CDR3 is TGTGCCAGTAGTAGGGGGACAGGGAAAGGACAGCCCCAGCATTTT. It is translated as CASSRGTGKGQPQHF.

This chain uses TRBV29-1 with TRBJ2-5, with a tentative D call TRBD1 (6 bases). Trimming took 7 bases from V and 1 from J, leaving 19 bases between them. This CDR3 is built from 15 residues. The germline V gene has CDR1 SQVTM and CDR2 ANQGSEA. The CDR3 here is CSEIRTADFQETQYF. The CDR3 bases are TGCAGCGAAATAAGGACAGCTGACTTCCAAGAGACCCAGTACTTC.

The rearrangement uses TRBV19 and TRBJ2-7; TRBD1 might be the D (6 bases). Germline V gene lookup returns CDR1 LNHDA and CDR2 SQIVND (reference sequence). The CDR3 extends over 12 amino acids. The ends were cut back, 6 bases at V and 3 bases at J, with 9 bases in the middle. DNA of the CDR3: TGTGCCAGTAGCAAACAGGGCTACGAGCAGTACTTC. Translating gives CASSKQGYEQYF.

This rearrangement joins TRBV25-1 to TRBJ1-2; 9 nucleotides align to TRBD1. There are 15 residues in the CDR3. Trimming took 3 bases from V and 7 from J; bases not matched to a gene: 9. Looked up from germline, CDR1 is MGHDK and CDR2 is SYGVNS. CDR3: CASSDSWTGVAGYTF. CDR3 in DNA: TGTGCCAGCAGTGATTCCTGGACAGGGGTTGCTGGCTACACCTTC.

The DNA of the CDR3 is TGTGCCAGCAGCCCTATTCCGGGACTCCATTACAATGAGCAGTTCTTC. As protein: CASSPIPGLHYNEQFF. The chain carries TRBV7-7 and TRBJ2-1; D possibly corresponds to TRBD2 (6 bases). V shed 5 bases and J shed 4 bases, with 18 bases lying between them. This CDR3 is built from 16 residues. Germline-derived CDR1 and CDR2 are SSHAT and FNYEAQ (reference sequence).

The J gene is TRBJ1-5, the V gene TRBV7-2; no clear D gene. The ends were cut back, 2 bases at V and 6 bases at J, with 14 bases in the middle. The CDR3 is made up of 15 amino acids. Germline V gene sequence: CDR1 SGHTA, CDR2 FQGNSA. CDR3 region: CASSLYQAGSQPQHF. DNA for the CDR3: TGTGCCAGCAGCTTATACCAGGCCGGAAGTCAGCCCCAGCATTTT.

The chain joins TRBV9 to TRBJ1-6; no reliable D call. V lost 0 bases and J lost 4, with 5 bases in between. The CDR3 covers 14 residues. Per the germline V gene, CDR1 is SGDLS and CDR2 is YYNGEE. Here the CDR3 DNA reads TGTGCCAGCAGCGTAGCACAGTATAATTCACCCCTCCACTTT. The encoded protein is CASSVAQYNSPLHF.

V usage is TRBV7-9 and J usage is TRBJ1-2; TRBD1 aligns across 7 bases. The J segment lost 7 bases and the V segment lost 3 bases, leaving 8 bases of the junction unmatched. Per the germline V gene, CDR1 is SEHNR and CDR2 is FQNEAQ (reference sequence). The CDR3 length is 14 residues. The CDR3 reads CASSFFRGDGGYTF. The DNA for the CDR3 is TGTGCCAGCAGCTTCTTCAGGGGGGATGGTGGCTACACCTTC. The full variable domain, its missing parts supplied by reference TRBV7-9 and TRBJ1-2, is DTGVSQNPRHKITKRGQNVTFRCDPISEHNRLYWYRQTLGQGPEFLTYFQNEAQLEKSRLLSDRFSAERPKGSFSTLEIQRTEQGDSAMYLCASSFFRGDGGYTFGSGTRLTVV.

This CDR3 is CASSLAGTSGDNTDTQYF. In DNA form, the CDR3 reads TGTGCCAGCAGCTTAGCGGGAACTAGCGGGGATAACACAGATACGCAGTATTTT. The rearrangement links TRBV7-6 to TRBJ2-3; TRBD2 aligns across 10 bases. Germline V gene sequence: CDR1 SGHVS, CDR2 FNYEAQ. This CDR3 region has 18 residues. The J segment lost 2 bases and the V segment lost 0 bases, leaving 8 bases of the junction unmatched.

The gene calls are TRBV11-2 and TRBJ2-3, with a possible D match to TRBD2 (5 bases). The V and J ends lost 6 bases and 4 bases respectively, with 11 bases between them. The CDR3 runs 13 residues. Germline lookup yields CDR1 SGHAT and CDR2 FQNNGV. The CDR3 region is CASRKAGADTQYF. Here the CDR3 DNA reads TGTGCCAGCAGAAAGGCGGGTGCAGATACGCAGTATTTT.